This T cell receptor beta chain was retrieved from a study of Ad26.COV2.S vaccination and SARS-CoV-2 variants. Stated treatment: some 20 received Ad26.COV2.S at low or high dose, single or two shots; roughly five received placebo; per-sample allocation not given. The samples were gathered on day 63 after the first injection of vaccine or placebo. Assay used: immunoSEQ multiplex PCR; TCRdb lists only in-frame clones, some missing. Of over 400,000 clones detected, around 93% appear once; the ten largest clones hold approximately 1.7%. Trimming pared 1 base from V and 3 bases from J, leaving 10 bases between. Germline-derived CDR1 and CDR2 are SGHRS and YFSETQ. The CDR3 consists of 14 residues.

The sequencing here drew on peripheral blood, taken in a trial of Ad26.COV2.S vaccine versus placebo. This TCR derives from a person aged 18-60 years who received the Ad26.COV2.S COVID-19 vaccine or a placebo. This chain joins TRBV5-1 and TRBJ1-2; D unclear. CDR3 in amino acids: CASSLSLRDYGYTF. The CDR3 nucleotides read TGCGCCAGCAGCTTGTCCCTAAGGGACTATGGCTACACCTTC.